This T cell receptor (beta chain) appears in the sequencing data of a study of blood T cell repertoires in COVID-19. In germline, CDR1 is LNHDA, CDR2 SQIVND (reference sequence). V trimming: 4 bases; J trimming: 2 bases; junction bases outside the gene matches: 7. The CDR3 consists of 17 residues. Participants were aged roughly 18 to 89 years from roughly 26 US areas. Clinical history as reported by participants underpinned cohort assignment. Exposed study participants had met a COVID-19 case within 2 weeks before entry. In the study's own analysis: Cell counts per sample came from amplifying reference gene primers. The repertoire was sequenced with immunoSEQ multiplex PCR; TCRdb's copy has only in-frame clones and lacks some. V, J and clone size derive from that table, while D and trimming were established from the DNA sequence. The sample contains 300,000 to 350,000 clones, 88% of which appear only once.

The receptor was isolated from a young woman who had been exposed to COVID-19. Input material: PBMCs or T cells enriched from blood (not recorded which). The V call is TRBV19, the J call TRBJ2-6; 8 positions match TRBD1. For the CDR3, the DNA is TGTGCCAGTAGTACCACCAACAGGGGGACTGGGGCCAACGTCCTGACTTTC. This sequence encodes CASSTTNRGTGANVLTF. The full variable domain, in which reference TRBV19 and TRBJ2-6 provide the parts outside the CDR3, is DGGITQSPKYLFRKEGQNVTLSCEQNLNHDAMYWYRQDPGQGLRLIYYSQIVNDFQKGDIAEGYSVSREKKESFPLTVTSAQKNPTAFYLCASSTTNRGTGANVLTFGAGSRLTVL.